Listed below are T cell receptor beta chains from one sample, sequenced in a study of shared T cell receptors in the human thymus. TCRdb's copy holds only in-frame clones and misses some; the assay was immunoSEQ multiplex PCR. The top ten clones hold 0.0095% to 0.011% of a sample with under 850,000 clones, over 75% of them seen once. The sample was also reused in another study, on human thymus T cells.

Sequenced material: thymocytes. The receptors stem from a boy in the first two years of life with a congenital heart defect. The CDR3 runs from the conserved cysteine through the conserved F or W. Fields, in order: CDR3 length, V gene, J gene, D gene, clone size, CDR3 DNA, CDR3 protein. D genes are given only for firm matches. Size values are once, few and many counts, or a class for expanded clones, and some rows have none.

cdr3_length: 15
v_call: TRBV30
j_call: TRBJ2-1
d_call: TRBD2
clone_size: -
cdr3_nt: TGTGCCTGGAGTGTGAGGAACCGGGGAGGGAATGAGCAGTTCTTC
cdr3_aa: CAWSVRNRGGNEQFF

cdr3_length: 18
v_call: TRBV30
j_call: TRBJ2-5
d_call: -
clone_size: -
cdr3_nt: TGTGCCTGGAGTGTACGTGGGCCGACGATAACCTACCAAGAGACCCAGTACTTC
cdr3_aa: CAWSVRGPTITYQETQYF

cdr3_length: 15
v_call: TRBV7-9
j_call: TRBJ2-7
d_call: -
clone_size: -
cdr3_nt: TGTGCCAGCAGCTCATCACCGCGGACAGTGGAGGAGCAGTACTTC
cdr3_aa: CASSSSPRTVEEQYF

cdr3_length: 13
v_call: TRBV28
j_call: TRBJ2-7
d_call: -
clone_size: -
cdr3_nt: TGTGCCAGCAGTTTGGTCTACCTCTACGAGCAGTACTTC
cdr3_aa: CASSLVYLYEQYF

cdr3_length: 16
v_call: TRBV4-1
j_call: TRBJ2-7
d_call: TRBD1
clone_size: once
cdr3_nt: TGCGCCAGCAGCGGAGTACACCGGGACAGGGGTTACGAGCAGTACTTC
cdr3_aa: CASSGVHRDRGYEQYF

cdr3_length: 14
v_call: TRBV25-1
j_call: TRBJ2-7
d_call: TRBD1
clone_size: -
cdr3_nt: TGTGCCAGCTCGGCCGGGACAGAACCCTACGAGCAGTACTTC
cdr3_aa: CASSAGTEPYEQYF

cdr3_length: 15
v_call: TRBV9
j_call: TRBJ2-3
d_call: -
clone_size: -
cdr3_nt: TGTGCCAGCAGCGTAGTAGGGGTGGGCGCAGATACGCAGTATTTT
cdr3_aa: CASSVVGVGADTQYF

cdr3_length: 20
v_call: TRBV27
j_call: TRBJ1-5
d_call: -
clone_size: -
cdr3_nt: TGTGCCAGCCAATCCCAAGGGGCTAGGGGGAGTCATAATAGCAATCAGCCCCAGCATTTT
cdr3_aa: CASQSQGARGSHNSNQPQHF

cdr3_length: 13
v_call: TRBV6-1
j_call: TRBJ1-5
d_call: -
clone_size: -
cdr3_nt: TGTGCCAGCACTCGGACAGCCAATCAGCCCCAGCATTTT
cdr3_aa: CASTRTANQPQHF

cdr3_length: 18
v_call: TRBV5-4
j_call: TRBJ2-4
d_call: TRBD1
clone_size: -
cdr3_nt: TGTGCCAGCAGCTCATTGAGCGCCCTAGACAGGGAGAAAAACATTCAGTACTTC
cdr3_aa: CASSSLSALDREKNIQYF

cdr3_length: 13
v_call: TRBV10-3
j_call: TRBJ1-4
d_call: -
clone_size: -
cdr3_nt: TGTGCCATCAGTAGACAGGCGTACCAGAAACTGTTTTTT
cdr3_aa: CAISRQAYQKLFF

cdr3_length: 13
v_call: TRBV10-3
j_call: TRBJ2-7
d_call: TRBD1
clone_size: -
cdr3_nt: TGTGCCATCATGCGGACAGGGTCAAATGAGCAGTACTTC
cdr3_aa: CAIMRTGSNEQYF

cdr3_length: 16
v_call: TRBV7-3
j_call: TRBJ2-5
d_call: -
clone_size: -
cdr3_nt: TGTGCCAGCAGCTTAACCTCAGCGGGCTCCCGAGAGACCCAGTACTTC
cdr3_aa: CASSLTSAGSRETQYF

cdr3_length: 14
v_call: TRBV5-5
j_call: TRBJ1-2
d_call: TRBD1
clone_size: -
cdr3_nt: TGTGCCAGCAGCTTGTCCCAGGGGGTCGATGGCTACACCTTC
cdr3_aa: CASSLSQGVDGYTF

cdr3_length: 14
v_call: TRBV21-1
j_call: TRBJ2-7
d_call: -
clone_size: -
cdr3_nt: TGTGCCAGCGAAAGGGCGGGACTGGTGAACGAGCAGTACTTC
cdr3_aa: CASERAGLVNEQYF

cdr3_length: 13
v_call: TRBV7-2
j_call: TRBJ2-3
d_call: -
clone_size: -
cdr3_nt: TGTGCCAGCAGCCACTCCCCCACAGATACGCAGTATTTT
cdr3_aa: CASSHSPTDTQYF

cdr3_length: 20
v_call: TRBV12-5
j_call: TRBJ1-5
d_call: TRBD1
clone_size: -
cdr3_nt: TGTGCTAGTGGTTTGGTCCCCGGGACAGGCCCTCATATTAGCAATCAGCCCCAGCATTTT
cdr3_aa: CASGLVPGTGPHISNQPQHF

cdr3_length: 13
v_call: TRBV7-3
j_call: TRBJ2-7
d_call: -
clone_size: -
cdr3_nt: TGTGCCAGCAGCTCCACAACCTCCTACGAGCAGTACTTC
cdr3_aa: CASSSTTSYEQYF

cdr3_length: 15
v_call: TRBV11-3
j_call: TRBJ2-7
d_call: -
clone_size: -
cdr3_nt: TGTGCCAGCAGCCCCCGCGGTGACCGACTCTGCGAGCAGTACTTC
cdr3_aa: CASSPRGDRLCEQYF

cdr3_length: 17
v_call: TRBV4-3
j_call: TRBJ2-5
d_call: -
clone_size: -
cdr3_nt: TGCGCCAGCAGCCAAGATCACAATGGCGGGGGCATAGAGACCCAGTACTTC
cdr3_aa: CASSQDHNGGGIETQYF

cdr3_length: 18
v_call: TRBV18
j_call: TRBJ2-2
d_call: -
clone_size: -
cdr3_nt: TGTGCCAGCTCACCACCCGTAGGAGGGCGAGGTAACACCGGGGAGCTGTTTTTT
cdr3_aa: CASSPPVGGRGNTGELFF

cdr3_length: 15
v_call: TRBV4-3
j_call: TRBJ1-1
d_call: -
clone_size: -
cdr3_nt: TGCGCCAGCAGCCAAGTGGGAGAGCTGAACACTGAAGCTTTCTTT
cdr3_aa: CASSQVGELNTEAFF

cdr3_length: 16
v_call: TRBV11-2
j_call: TRBJ2-2
d_call: TRBD1
clone_size: -
cdr3_nt: TGTGCCAGCAGCCATCCAGGGAACAGGGGCACCGGGGAGCTGTTTTTT
cdr3_aa: CASSHPGNRGTGELFF

cdr3_length: 16
v_call: TRBV5-4
j_call: TRBJ2-7
d_call: -
clone_size: -
cdr3_nt: TGTGCCAGCAGCTTACCCGGTGGGGGCAGTTCCTACGAGCAGTACTTC
cdr3_aa: CASSLPGGGSSYEQYF

cdr3_length: 12
v_call: TRBV29-1
j_call: TRBJ2-7
d_call: TRBD1
clone_size: -
cdr3_nt: TGCAGCGCGGGGACAGGAACCTACGAGCAGTACTTC
cdr3_aa: CSAGTGTYEQYF

cdr3_length: 21
v_call: TRBV7-3
j_call: TRBJ2-2
d_call: TRBD2
clone_size: -
cdr3_nt: TGTGCCAGCAGCCTCAAGGCGACTAGCGGGAGGGCCCTCGAGGGGGACGGGGAGCTGTTTTTT
cdr3_aa: CASSLKATSGRALEGDGELFF

cdr3_length: 16
v_call: TRBV19
j_call: TRBJ2-1
d_call: TRBD1
clone_size: -
cdr3_nt: TGTGCCAGTAGTACCCGACAGGGGGCAGATTGGAATGAGCAGTTCTTC
cdr3_aa: CASSTRQGADWNEQFF

cdr3_length: 16
v_call: TRBV7-9
j_call: TRBJ1-2
d_call: -
clone_size: once
cdr3_nt: TGTGCCAGCAGCTTAGCCCGAATCGACAGACCATATGGCTACACCTTC
cdr3_aa: CASSLARIDRPYGYTF

cdr3_length: 16
v_call: TRBV5-1
j_call: TRBJ2-5
d_call: TRBD2
clone_size: -
cdr3_nt: TGCGCCAGCAGCTCACCTAGCGGGAGAAGAGAAGAGACCCAGTACTTC
cdr3_aa: CASSSPSGRREETQYF

cdr3_length: 16
v_call: TRBV4-1
j_call: TRBJ2-7
d_call: TRBD1
clone_size: -
cdr3_nt: TGCGCCAGCAGCCAAGTGCGGACAGGGATGGGCTACGAGCAGTACTTC
cdr3_aa: CASSQVRTGMGYEQYF

cdr3_length: 17
v_call: TRBV28
j_call: TRBJ2-2
d_call: TRBD1
clone_size: -
cdr3_nt: TGTGCCAGCAGTTTCCCTCTAACAGGGGGCTGGACCGGGGAGCTGTTTTTT
cdr3_aa: CASSFPLTGGWTGELFF

cdr3_length: 16
v_call: TRBV4-3
j_call: TRBJ2-5
d_call: TRBD2
clone_size: -
cdr3_nt: TGCGCCAGCAGCCAATGGGGCGGGAGAGCGGTAGAGACCCAGTACTTC
cdr3_aa: CASSQWGGRAVETQYF

cdr3_length: 19
v_call: TRBV2
j_call: TRBJ2-5
d_call: TRBD2
clone_size: -
cdr3_nt: TGTGCCAGCAGTGAACTTGGGGGGCCTAGCGGGACCCCATTAGAGACCCAGTACTTC
cdr3_aa: CASSELGGPSGTPLETQYF

cdr3_length: 15
v_call: TRBV28
j_call: TRBJ1-2
d_call: TRBD1
clone_size: -
cdr3_nt: TGTGCCAGCAGTCACGGACAGGGAAGGGGGAATGGCTACACCTTC
cdr3_aa: CASSHGQGRGNGYTF

cdr3_length: 17
v_call: TRBV11-3
j_call: TRBJ2-1
d_call: TRBD1
clone_size: -
cdr3_nt: TGTGCCAGCAGCTCAAACCACAGGGGGCTTTCCTACAATGAGCAGTTCTTC
cdr3_aa: CASSSNHRGLSYNEQFF